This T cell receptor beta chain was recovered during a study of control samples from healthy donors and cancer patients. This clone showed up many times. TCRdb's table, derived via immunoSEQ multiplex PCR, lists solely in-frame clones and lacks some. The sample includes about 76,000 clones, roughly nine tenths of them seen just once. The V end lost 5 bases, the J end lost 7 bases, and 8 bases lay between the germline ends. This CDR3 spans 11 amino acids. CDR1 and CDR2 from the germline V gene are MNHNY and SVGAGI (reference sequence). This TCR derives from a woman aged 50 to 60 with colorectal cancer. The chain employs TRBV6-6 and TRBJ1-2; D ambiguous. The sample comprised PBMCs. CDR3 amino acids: CASSGVSGYTF. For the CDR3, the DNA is TGTGCCAGCAGTGGGGTGTCTGGCTACACCTTC.